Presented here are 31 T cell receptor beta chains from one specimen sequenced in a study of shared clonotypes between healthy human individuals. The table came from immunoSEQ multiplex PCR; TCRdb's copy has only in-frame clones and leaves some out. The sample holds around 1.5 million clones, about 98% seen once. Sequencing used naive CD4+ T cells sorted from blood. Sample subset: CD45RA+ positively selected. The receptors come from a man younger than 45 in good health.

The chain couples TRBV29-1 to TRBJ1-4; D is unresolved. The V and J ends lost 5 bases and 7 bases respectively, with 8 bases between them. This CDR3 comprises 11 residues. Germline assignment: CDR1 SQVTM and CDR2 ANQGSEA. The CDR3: CSVRSSEKLFF. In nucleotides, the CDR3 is TGCAGCGTTCGTAGTTCTGAAAAACTGTTTTTT.

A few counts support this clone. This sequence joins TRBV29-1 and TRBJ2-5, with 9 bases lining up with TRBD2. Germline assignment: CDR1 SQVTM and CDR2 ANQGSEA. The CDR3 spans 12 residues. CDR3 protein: CVTSGNQETQYF. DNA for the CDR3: TGCGTGACTAGCGGAAACCAAGAGACCCAGTACTTC.

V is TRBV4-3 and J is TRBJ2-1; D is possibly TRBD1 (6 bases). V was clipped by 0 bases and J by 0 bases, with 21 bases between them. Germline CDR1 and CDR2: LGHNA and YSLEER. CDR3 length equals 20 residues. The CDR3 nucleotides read TGCGCCAGCAGCCAAGATCTGGGGGCCAGAACAGGGAGCTCCTACAATGAGCAGTTCTTC. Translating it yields CASSQDLGARTGSSYNEQFF.

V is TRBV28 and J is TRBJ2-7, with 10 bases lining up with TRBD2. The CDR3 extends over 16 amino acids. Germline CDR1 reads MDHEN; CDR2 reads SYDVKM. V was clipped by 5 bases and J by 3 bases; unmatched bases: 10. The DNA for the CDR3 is TGTGCCAGCAGTGGCTTTGGACTAGCGGATGACTACGAGCAGTACTTC. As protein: CASSGFGLADDYEQYF. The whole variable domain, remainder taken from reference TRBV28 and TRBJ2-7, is DVKVTQSSRYLVKRTGEKVFLECVQDMDHENMFWYRQDPGLGLRLIYFSYDVKMKEKGDIPEGYSVSREKKERFSLILESASTNQTSMYLCASSGFGLADDYEQYFGPGTRLTVT.

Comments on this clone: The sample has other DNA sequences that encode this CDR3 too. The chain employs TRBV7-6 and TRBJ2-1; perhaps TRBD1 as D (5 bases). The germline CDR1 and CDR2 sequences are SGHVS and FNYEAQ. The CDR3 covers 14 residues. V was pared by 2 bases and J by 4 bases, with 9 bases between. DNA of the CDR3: TGTGCCAGCAGCTTAAGGGGAACTTACAATGAGCAGTTCTTC. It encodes CASSLRGTYNEQFF.

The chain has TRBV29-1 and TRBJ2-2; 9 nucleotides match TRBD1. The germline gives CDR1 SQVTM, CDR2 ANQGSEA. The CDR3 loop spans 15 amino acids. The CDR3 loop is CSALPGTGNTGELFF. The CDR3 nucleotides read TGCAGTGCCCTACCCGGGACAGGGAATACCGGGGAGCTGTTTTTT.

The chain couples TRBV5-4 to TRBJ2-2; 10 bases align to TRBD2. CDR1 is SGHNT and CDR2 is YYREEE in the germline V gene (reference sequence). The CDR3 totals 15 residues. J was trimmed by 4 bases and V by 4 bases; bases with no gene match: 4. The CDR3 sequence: CASSPLAGATGELFF. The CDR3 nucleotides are TGTGCCAGCAGCCCCCTAGCGGGAGCCACCGGGGAGCTGTTTTTT.

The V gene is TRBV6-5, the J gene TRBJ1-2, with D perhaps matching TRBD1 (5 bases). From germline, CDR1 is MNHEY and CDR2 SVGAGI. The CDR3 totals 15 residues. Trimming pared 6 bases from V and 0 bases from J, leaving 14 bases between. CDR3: CASRGMDIANYGYTF. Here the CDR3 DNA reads TGTGCCAGCAGGGGCATGGACATAGCTAACTATGGCTACACCTTC.

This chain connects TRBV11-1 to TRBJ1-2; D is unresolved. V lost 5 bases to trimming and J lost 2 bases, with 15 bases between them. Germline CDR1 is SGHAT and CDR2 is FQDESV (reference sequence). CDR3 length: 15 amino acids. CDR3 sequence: CASSPGRGLNYGYTF. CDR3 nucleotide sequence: TGTGCCAGCAGCCCCGGGCGGGGATTAAACTATGGCTACACCTTC.

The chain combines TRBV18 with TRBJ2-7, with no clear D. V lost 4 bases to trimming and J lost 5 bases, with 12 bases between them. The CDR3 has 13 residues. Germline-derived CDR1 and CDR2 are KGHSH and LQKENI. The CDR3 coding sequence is TGTGCCAGCTCACTGCCCGGTTTGGACGAGCAGTACTTC. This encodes CASSLPGLDEQYF.

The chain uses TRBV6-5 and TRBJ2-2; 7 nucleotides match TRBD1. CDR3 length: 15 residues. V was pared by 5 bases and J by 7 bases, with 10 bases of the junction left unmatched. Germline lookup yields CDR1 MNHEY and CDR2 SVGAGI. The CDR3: CASSVFDRAGGELFF. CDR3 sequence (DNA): TGTGCCAGCAGTGTCTTCGACAGGGCTGGCGGGGAGCTGTTTTTT.

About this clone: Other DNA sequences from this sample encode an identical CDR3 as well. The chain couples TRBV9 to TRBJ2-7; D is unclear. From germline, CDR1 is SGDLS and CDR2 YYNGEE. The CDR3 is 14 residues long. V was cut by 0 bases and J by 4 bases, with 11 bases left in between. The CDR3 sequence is CASSVAASSYEQYF. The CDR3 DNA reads TGTGCCAGCAGCGTAGCGGCGTCATCGTACGAGCAGTACTTC.

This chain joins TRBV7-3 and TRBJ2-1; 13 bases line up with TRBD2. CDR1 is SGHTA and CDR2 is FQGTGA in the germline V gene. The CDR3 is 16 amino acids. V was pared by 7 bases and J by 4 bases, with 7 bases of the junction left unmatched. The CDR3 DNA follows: TGTGCCAGCACACTAGCGGGAGGGCCGGGTTACAATGAGCAGTTCTTC. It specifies CASTLAGGPGYNEQFF.

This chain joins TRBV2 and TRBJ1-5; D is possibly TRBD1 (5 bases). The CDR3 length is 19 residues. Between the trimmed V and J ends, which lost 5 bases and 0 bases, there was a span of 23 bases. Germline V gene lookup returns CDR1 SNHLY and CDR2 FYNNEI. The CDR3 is CASSPRQTRRFNSNQPQHF. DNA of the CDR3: TGTGCCAGCAGTCCCAGACAGACTCGACGATTCAATAGCAATCAGCCCCAGCATTTT.

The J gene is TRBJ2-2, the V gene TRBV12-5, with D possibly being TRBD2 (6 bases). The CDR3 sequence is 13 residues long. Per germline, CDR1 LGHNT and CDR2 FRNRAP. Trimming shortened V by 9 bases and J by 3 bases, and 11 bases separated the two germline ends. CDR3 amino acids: CASTTSYTGELFF. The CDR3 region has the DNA TGTGCTAGCACAACTAGCTACACCGGGGAGCTGTTTTTT.

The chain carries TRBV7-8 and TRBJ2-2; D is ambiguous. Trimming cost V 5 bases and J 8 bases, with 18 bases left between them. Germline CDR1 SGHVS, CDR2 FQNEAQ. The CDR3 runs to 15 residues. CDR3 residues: CASSKEAKGDGELFF. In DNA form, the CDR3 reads TGTGCCAGCAGCAAAGAGGCAAAAGGAGATGGGGAGCTGTTTTTT.

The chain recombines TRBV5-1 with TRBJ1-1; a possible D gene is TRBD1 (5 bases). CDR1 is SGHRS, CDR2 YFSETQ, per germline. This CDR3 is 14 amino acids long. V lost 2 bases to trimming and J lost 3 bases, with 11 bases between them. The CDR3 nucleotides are TGCGCCAGCAGCTTTAGCACAGGAGACACTGAAGCTTTCTTT. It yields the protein CASSFSTGDTEAFF.

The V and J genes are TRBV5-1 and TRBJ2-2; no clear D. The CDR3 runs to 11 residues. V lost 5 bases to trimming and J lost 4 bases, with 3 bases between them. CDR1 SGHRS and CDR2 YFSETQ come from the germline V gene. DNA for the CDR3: TGCGCCAGCAGTGGCACCGGGGAGCTGTTTTTT. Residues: CASSGTGELFF.

The CDR3 region is CASSGRVVERTGELFF. CDR3 sequence (DNA): TGTGCCAGCAGCGGACGGGTCGTTGAACGCACCGGGGAGCTGTTTTTT. The rearrangement uses TRBV9 and TRBJ2-2; no firm D call. The CDR3 is 16 residues long. The V gene lost 3 bases and the J gene lost 4 bases, with 16 bases spanning the gap. Germline lookup yields CDR1 SGDLS and CDR2 YYNGEE.

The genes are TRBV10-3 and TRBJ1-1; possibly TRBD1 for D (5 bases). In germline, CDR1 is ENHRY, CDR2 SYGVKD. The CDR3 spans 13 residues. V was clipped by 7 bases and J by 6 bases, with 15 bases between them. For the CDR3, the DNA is TGTGCCATCAAGTCCCCCCAGGGCCCTGAAGCTTTCTTT. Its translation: CAIKSPQGPEAFF.

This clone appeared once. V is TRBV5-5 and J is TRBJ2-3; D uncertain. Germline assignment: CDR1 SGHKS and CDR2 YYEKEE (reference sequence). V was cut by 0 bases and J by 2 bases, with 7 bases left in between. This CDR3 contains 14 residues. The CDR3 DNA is TGTGCCAGCAGCTTGGCGCCCGCCACAGATACGCAGTATTTT. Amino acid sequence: CASSLAPATDTQYF.

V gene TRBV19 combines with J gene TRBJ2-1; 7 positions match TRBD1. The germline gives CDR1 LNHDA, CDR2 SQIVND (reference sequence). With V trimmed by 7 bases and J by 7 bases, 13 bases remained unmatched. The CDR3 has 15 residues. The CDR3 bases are TGTGCCAGTACCCTACGGAGACAGGGAATGAATGAGCAGTTCTTC. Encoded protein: CASTLRRQGMNEQFF.

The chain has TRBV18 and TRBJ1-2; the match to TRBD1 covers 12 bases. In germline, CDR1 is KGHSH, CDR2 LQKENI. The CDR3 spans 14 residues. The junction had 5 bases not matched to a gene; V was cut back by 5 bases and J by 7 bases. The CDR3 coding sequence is TGTGCCAGCTCAAACGGGACAGGGGGCTCTGGCTACACCTTC. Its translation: CASSNGTGGSGYTF.

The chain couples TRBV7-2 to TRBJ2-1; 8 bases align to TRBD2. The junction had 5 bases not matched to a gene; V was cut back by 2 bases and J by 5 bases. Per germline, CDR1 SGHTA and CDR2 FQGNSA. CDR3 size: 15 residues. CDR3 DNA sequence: TGTGCCAGCAGCTTAACGGGAGGGGACCACAATGAGCAGTTCTTC. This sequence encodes CASSLTGGDHNEQFF.

The CDR3 DNA sequence: TGCAGCGTTTCGGGACAGGGGTTCTCCTACGAGCAGTACTTC. It codes for CSVSGQGFSYEQYF. The rearrangement uses TRBV29-1 and TRBJ2-7, with 10 bases fitting TRBD1. The V segment lost 5 bases and the J segment 0 bases; nucleotides outside the gene matches: 4. This CDR3 is built from 14 residues. In germline, CDR1 is SQVTM, CDR2 ANQGSEA.

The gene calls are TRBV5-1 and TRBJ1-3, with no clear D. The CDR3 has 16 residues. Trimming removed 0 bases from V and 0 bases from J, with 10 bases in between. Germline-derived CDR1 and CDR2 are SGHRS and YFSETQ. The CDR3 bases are TGCGCCAGCAGCTTGGATACCCTTTCCTCTGGAAACACCATATATTTT. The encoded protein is CASSLDTLSSGNTIYF.

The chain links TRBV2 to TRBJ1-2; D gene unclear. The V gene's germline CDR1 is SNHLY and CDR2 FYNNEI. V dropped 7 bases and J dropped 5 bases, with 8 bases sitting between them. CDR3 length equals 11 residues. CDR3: CASNKDYGYTF. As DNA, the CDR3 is TGTGCCAGCAACAAGGATTATGGCTACACCTTC. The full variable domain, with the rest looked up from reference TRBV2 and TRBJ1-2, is EPEVTQTPSHQVTQMGQEVILRCVPISNHLYFYWYRQILGQKVEFLVSFYNNEISEKSEIFDDQFSVERPDGSNFTLKIRSTKLEDSAMYFCASNKDYGYTFGSGTRLTVV.

The CDR3 loop reads CASSQAAENTEAFF. The CDR3, as DNA: TGCGCCAGCAGCCAAGCCGCCGAGAACACTGAAGCTTTCTTT. V is TRBV4-1 and J is TRBJ1-1, with D unclear. CDR1 and CDR2 from the germline V gene are MGHRA and YSYEKL. The CDR3 spans 14 residues. V shed 1 base and J shed 1 base, with 7 bases lying between them.

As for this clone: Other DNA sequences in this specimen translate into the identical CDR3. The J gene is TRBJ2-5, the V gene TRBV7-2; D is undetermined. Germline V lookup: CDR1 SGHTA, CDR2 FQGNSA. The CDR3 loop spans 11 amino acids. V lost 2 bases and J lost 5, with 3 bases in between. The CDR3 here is CASSLTETQYF. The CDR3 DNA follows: TGTGCCAGCAGCTTAACTGAGACCCAGTACTTC.

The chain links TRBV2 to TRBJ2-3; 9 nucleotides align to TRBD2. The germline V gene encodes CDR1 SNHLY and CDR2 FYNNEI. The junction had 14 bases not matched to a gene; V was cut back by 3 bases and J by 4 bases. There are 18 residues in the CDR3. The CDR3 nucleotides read TGTGCCAGCAGTGATAATATTGGCGGGAGGGCCGGCCCAGATACGCAGTATTTT. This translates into CASSDNIGGRAGPDTQYF.

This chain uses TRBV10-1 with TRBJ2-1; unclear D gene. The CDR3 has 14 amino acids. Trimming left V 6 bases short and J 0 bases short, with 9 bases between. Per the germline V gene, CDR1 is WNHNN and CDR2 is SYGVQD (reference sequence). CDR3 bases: TGCGCCAGCAGCCCAGCCTTCTCCTACAATGAGCAGTTCTTC. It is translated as CASSPAFSYNEQFF.